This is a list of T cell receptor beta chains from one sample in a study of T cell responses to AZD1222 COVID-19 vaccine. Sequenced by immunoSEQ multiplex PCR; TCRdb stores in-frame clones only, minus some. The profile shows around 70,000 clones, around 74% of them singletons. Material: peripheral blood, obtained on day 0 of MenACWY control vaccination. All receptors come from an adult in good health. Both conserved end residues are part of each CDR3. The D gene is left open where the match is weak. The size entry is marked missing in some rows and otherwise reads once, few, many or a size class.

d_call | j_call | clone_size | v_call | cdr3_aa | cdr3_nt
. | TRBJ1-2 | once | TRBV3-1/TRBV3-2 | CASSQEGHYGYTF | TGTGCCAGCAGCCAGGAGGGGCACTATGGCTACACCTTC
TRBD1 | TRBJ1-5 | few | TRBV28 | CASSNRGNQPQHF | TGTGCCAGCAGTAACAGGGGAAATCAGCCCCAGCATTTT
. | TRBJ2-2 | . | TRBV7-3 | CASSSTDSPNTGELFF | TGTGCCAGCAGCTCGACGGACAGCCCGAACACCGGGGAGCTGTTTTTT
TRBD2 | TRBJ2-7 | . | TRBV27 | CASSLLETGGPYEQYF | TGTGCCAGCAGTTTATTGGAGACGGGAGGGCCCTACGAGCAGTACTTC
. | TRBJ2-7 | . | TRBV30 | CAWRTQGLAYEQYF | TGTGCCTGGAGGACCCAGGGCCTAGCCTACGAGCAGTACTTC
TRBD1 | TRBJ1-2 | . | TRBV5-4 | CASSPRQGRYGYTF | TGTGCCAGCAGCCCCCGACAGGGAAGGTATGGCTACACCTTC
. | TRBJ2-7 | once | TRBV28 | CASRQGGRHEQYF | TGTGCCAGCAGGCAGGGGGGTAGGCACGAGCAGTACTTC
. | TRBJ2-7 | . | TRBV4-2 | CASSQEAETGQYF | TGTGCCAGCAGCCAAGAGGCTGAAACGGGGCAGTACTTC
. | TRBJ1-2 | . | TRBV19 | CASSKAAANYGYTF | TGTGCCAGTAGTAAGGCGGCAGCTAACTATGGCTACACCTTC
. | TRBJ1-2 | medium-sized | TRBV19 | CASTPSGANYGYTF | TGTGCCAGTACCCCAAGCGGTGCCAACTATGGCTACACCTTC
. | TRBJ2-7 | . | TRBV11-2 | CASSLQATSYEQYF | TGTGCCAGCAGCTTGCAGGCTACCTCCTACGAGCAGTACTTC
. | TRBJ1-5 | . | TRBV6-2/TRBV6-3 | CASSYDQTASNQPQHF | TGTGCCAGCAGTTACGATCAGACAGCGAGCAATCAGCCCCAGCATTTT
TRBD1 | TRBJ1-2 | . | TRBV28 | CASSLQGEGYTF | TGTGCCAGCAGTTTACAGGGGGAGGGCTACACCTTC
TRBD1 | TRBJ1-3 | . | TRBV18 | CASSPTGTGNTIYF | TGTGCCAGCTCACCGACAGGGACCGGAAACACCATATATTTT
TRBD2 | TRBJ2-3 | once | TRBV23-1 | CASSHPGRGLLYTDTQYF | TGCGCCAGCAGTCACCCGGGACGGGGACTACTTTACACAGATACGCAGTATTTT
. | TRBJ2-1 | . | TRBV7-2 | CASSLAHRGVDEQFF | TGTGCCAGCAGCTTAGCCCATAGGGGCGTGGATGAGCAGTTCTTC
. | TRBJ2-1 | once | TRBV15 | CATTKGKGHEQFF | TGTGCCACCACGAAAGGGAAGGGTCATGAGCAGTTCTTC
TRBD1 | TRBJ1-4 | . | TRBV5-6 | CASSDLGTDANEKLFF | TGTGCCAGCAGCGACCTCGGGACAGATGCTAATGAAAAACTGTTTTTT
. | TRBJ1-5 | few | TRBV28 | CASSQDGVRGQPQHF | TGTGCCAGCAGTCAAGACGGTGTGAGAGGACAGCCCCAGCATTTT
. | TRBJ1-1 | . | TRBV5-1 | CASSLSLRAEAFF | TGCGCCAGCAGCTTATCCCTGAGGGCTGAAGCTTTCTTT
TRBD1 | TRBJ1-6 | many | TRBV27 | CASSVDRGGYNSPLHF | TGTGCCAGCAGTGTCGACAGGGGGGGTTATAATTCACCCCTCCACTTT
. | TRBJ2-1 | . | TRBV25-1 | CASSKLIASYNEQFF | TGTGCCAGCAGTAAACTCATTGCTTCCTACAATGAGCAGTTCTTC
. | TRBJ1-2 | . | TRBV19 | CASSINTAVNYGYTF | TGTGCCAGTAGTATAAATACGGCAGTTAACTATGGCTACACCTTC
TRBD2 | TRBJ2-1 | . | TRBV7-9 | CASSPKVGSGAYNEQFF | TGTGCCAGCAGCCCGAAAGTAGGTAGCGGGGCCTACAATGAGCAGTTCTTC
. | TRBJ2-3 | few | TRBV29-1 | CSVELGASTDTQYF | TGCAGCGTTGAATTGGGGGCTAGCACAGATACGCAGTATTTT
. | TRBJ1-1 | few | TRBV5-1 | CASSLNGFEAFF | TGCGCCAGCAGCTTGAACGGATTTGAAGCTTTCTTT
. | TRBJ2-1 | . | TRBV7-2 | CASSLISGSSYNEQFF | TGTGCCAGCAGCTTGATTTCCGGGTCCTCCTACAATGAGCAGTTCTTC
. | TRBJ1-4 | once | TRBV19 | CASSTLQEGEKLFF | TGTGCCAGTAGTACACTACAGGAAGGTGAAAAACTGTTTTTT
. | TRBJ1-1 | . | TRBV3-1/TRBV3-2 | CASSQGWLLNTEAFF | TGTGCCAGCAGCCAAGGATGGCTTCTGAACACTGAAGCTTTCTTT
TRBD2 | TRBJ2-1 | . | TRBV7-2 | CASSRDIAGSYNEQFF | TGTGCCAGCAGCCGCGACATAGCGGGTTCCTACAATGAGCAGTTCTTC
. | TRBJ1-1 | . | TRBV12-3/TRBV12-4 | CASGQQEGLAFF | TGTGCCAGCGGCCAACAGGAGGGTTTAGCTTTCTTT
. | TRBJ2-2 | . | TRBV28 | CASRSTGELFF | TGTGCCAGCAGATCGACAGGGGAGCTGTTTTTT
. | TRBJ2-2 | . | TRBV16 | CASSQTGAGELFF | TGTGCCAGCAGCCAAACCGGGGCCGGGGAGCTGTTTTTT
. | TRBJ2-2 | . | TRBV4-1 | CASSQVVTRRGELFF | TGCGCCAGCAGCCAAGTCGTGACTAGACGTGGGGAGCTGTTTTTT
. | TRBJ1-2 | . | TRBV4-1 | CASSQAPGTRNFGYTF | TGCGCCAGCAGCCAAGCACCCGGGACAAGGAACTTTGGCTACACCTTC
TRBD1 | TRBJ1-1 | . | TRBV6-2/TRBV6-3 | CASSYTPDRGAEAFF | TGTGCCAGCAGTTACACCCCCGACAGGGGGGCTGAAGCTTTCTTT
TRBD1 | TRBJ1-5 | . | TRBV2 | CASKGGTGGNQPQHF | TGTGCCAGCAAGGGTGGGACAGGGGGCAATCAGCCCCAGCATTTT
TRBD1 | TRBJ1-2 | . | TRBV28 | CASSSGGAKGYTF | TGTGCCAGCAGTTCAGGGGGCGCTAAGGGCTACACCTTC
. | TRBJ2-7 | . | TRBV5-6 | CASSFGPQGAVF | TGTGCCAGCAGCTTCGGGCCACAGGGAGCCGTCTTC
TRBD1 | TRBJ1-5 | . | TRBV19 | CASSPQGAGQPQHF | TGTGCCAGTAGTCCACAGGGGGCAGGTCAGCCCCAGCATTTT
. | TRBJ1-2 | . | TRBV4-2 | CASSQDLDNYGYTF | TGTGCCAGCAGCCAAGACTTGGACAATTATGGCTACACCTTC
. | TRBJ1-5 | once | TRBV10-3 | CATHRDGTNQPQHF | TGTGCCACTCACCGGGACGGAACTAATCAGCCCCAGCATTTT
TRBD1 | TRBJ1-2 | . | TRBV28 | CASSAPTGLGYTF | TGTGCCAGCAGTGCCCCGACAGGGCTTGGCTACACCTTC
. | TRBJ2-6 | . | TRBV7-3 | CASSLRGSGANVLTF | TGTGCCAGCAGCTTACGAGGGAGCGGGGCCAACGTCCTGACTTTC
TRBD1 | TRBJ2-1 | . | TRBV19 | CASSPDRGAYNEQFF | TGTGCCAGTAGTCCGGACAGGGGGGCCTACAATGAGCAGTTCTTC
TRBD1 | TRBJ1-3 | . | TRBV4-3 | CASSQDVGQPATLSSGNTIYF | TGCGCCAGCAGCCAAGACGTGGGACAGCCCGCGACCCTCAGCTCTGGAAACACCATATATTTT
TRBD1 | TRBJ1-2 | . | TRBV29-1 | CSVEGGGEFGYTF | TGCAGCGTTGAAGGAGGGGGCGAATTTGGCTACACCTTC
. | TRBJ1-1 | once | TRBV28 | CASRKDLNTEAFF | TGTGCCAGCCGCAAGGATTTGAACACTGAAGCTTTCTTT
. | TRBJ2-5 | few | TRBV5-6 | CASSWVGQGVETQYF | TGTGCCAGCAGCTGGGTAGGTCAGGGTGTGGAGACCCAGTACTTC
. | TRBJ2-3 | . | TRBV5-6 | CASSFSGADTQYF | TGTGCCAGCAGCTTTTCAGGGGCAGATACGCAGTATTTT